These T cell receptor beta chains were read from a single sample in a study of metastatic and nonmetastatic thyroid tumors. TCRdb redid the clone calls on the PCR reads using MiXCR. The table lists around 19,000 clones, around 15% of them singletons. Sequencing input: tumor tissue. These receptors originate from a female donor with papillary thyroid cancer or a benign thyroid nodule (not recorded which). Some clones in this sample may be carry-over from other donors' samples. Each CDR3 is given with its conserved first and last residue. Fields, in order: J gene, V gene, clone size, D gene, CDR3 protein, CDR3 DNA. A D gene is named only where the DNA matches it firmly. A row's size may be missing; if present it is once, few, many or a size class.

TRBJ2-5 | TRBV2 | many | - | CASSEGGEETQYF | TGTGCCAGCAGTGAAGGGGGCGAAGAGACCCAGTACTTC
TRBJ2-7 | TRBV28 | few | TRBD1 | CATRTGVSSVHYEQYF | TGTGCCACGAGGACAGGGGTGTCGTCGGTACACTACGAGCAGTACTTC
TRBJ2-1 | TRBV4-1 | many | - | CASSPGPDNEQFF | TGCGCCAGCAGCCCTGGACCTGACAATGAGCAGTTCTTC
TRBJ1-1 | TRBV19 | many | TRBD1 | CASSTGQGYTEAFF | TGTGCCAGTAGTACCGGACAGGGTTACACTGAAGCTTTCTTT
TRBJ1-2 | TRBV5-6 | many | TRBD1 | CASSPRGLGYGYTF | TGTGCCAGCTCCCCTAGGGGGCTGGGCTATGGCTACACCTTC
TRBJ1-1 | TRBV20-1 | many | - | CSARVSGGNTEAFF | TGCAGTGCTAGAGTAAGCGGCGGGAACACTGAAGCTTTCTTT
TRBJ1-4 | TRBV12-3/TRBV12-4 | many | TRBD1 | CASRSQDRVGKLFF | TGTGCCAGCAGATCGCAGGACAGGGTCGGAAAACTGTTTTTT
TRBJ1-2 | TRBV6-1 | medium-sized | - | CAHSRDLNYGYTF | TGTGCCCACTCGAGGGACCTTAACTATGGCTACACCTTC
TRBJ2-2 | TRBV9 | - | - | CASSVGESGTKGRELFF | TGTGCCAGCAGCGTAGGAGAATCCGGGACGAAGGGACGGGAGCTGTTTTTT
TRBJ2-7 | TRBV15 | - | - | CATSRIGGSYERYF | TGTGCCACCAGCCGGATTGGTGGCTCATACGAGCGGTACTTC
TRBJ2-7 | TRBV2 | few | - | CASSDFVDVPYEQYF | TGTGCCAGCAGTGATTTTGTAGACGTCCCCTACGAGCAGTACTTC
TRBJ2-5 | TRBV20-1 | many | - | CSARSGAETQYF | TGCAGTGCTAGGTCAGGGGCAGAGACCCAGTACTTC
TRBJ1-2 | TRBV9 | many | TRBD1 | CASSSMTGGDYGYTF | TGTGCCAGCAGCTCTATGACAGGGGGCGATTATGGCTACACCTTC
TRBJ1-5 | TRBV6-6 | many | TRBD1 | CASSQLIPGQIFSHQPQHF | TGTGCCAGCAGTCAGCTCATTCCGGGACAGATCTTTTCGCATCAGCCCCAGCATTTT
TRBJ1-1 | TRBV20-1 | many | TRBD1 | CSAPGTGGLENTEAFF | TGCAGTGCCCCCGGGACAGGGGGGCTGGAGAACACTGAAGCTTTCTTT
TRBJ1-3 | TRBV28 | many | TRBD1 | CASSLFSFSDRASGNTIYF | TGTGCCAGCAGTTTATTCTCTTTTTCGGACAGGGCCTCTGGAAACACCATATATTTT
TRBJ1-1 | TRBV9 | many | TRBD1 | CASSDQDRATEAFF | TGTGCCAGCAGCGACCAAGACAGGGCCACTGAAGCTTTCTTT
TRBJ1-2 | TRBV11-1 | many | - | CASSLSGRVILYGYTF | TGTGCCAGCAGCTTAAGTGGGAGGGTGATCCTCTATGGCTACACCTTC
TRBJ1-4 | TRBV6-1 | few | - | CASILQVGSEKLFF | TGTGCCAGCATCCTTCAAGTGGGTAGTGAAAAACTGTTTTTT
TRBJ2-7 | TRBV7-7 | many | TRBD1 | CASSLRLGQGASEQYF | TGTGCTAGCAGCTTAAGACTGGGACAGGGGGCGAGCGAGCAGTACTTC
TRBJ2-1 | TRBV5-1 | many | TRBD1 | CATRGLTGGRNEQFF | TGCGCCACCAGAGGGTTGACAGGGGGTAGGAATGAGCAGTTCTTC
TRBJ2-3 | TRBV28 | many | - | CASSSRMGPDTQYF | TGTGCCAGCAGTTCCCGAATGGGACCAGATACGCAGTATTTT
TRBJ2-3 | TRBV19 | many | - | CASSIHGANTQYF | TGTGCCAGTAGTATCCATGGGGCGAATACGCAGTATTTT
TRBJ2-2 | TRBV4-2 | many | TRBD2 | CASSQELAASGSTGELFF | TGTGCCAGCAGCCAAGAATTGGCAGCTAGCGGGAGTACCGGGGAGCTGTTTTTT
TRBJ1-1 | TRBV18 | medium-sized | - | CASSLTGLTEAFF | TGTGCCAGCTCCCTCACAGGGCTCACTGAAGCTTTCTTT
TRBJ2-3 | TRBV28 | many | - | CASSPDSSTDTQYF | TGTGCCAGCAGCCCAGATTCTAGCACAGATACGCAGTATTTT
TRBJ1-1 | TRBV5-1 | many | - | CASSYKTGNTEAFF | TGCGCCAGCAGCTACAAGACAGGGAACACTGAAGCTTTCTTT
TRBJ2-1 | TRBV10-1 | - | - | CASSSLACNEQFF | TGCGCCAGCAGTAGCTTGGCCTGTAATGAGCAGTTCTTC
TRBJ1-1 | TRBV19 | few | TRBD1 | CASRHRGGNTEAFF | TGTGCCAGTAGGCACAGGGGGGGGAACACTGAAGCTTTCTTT
TRBJ1-1 | TRBV27 | many | - | CASSFGTPNTEAFF | TGTGCCAGCAGTTTCGGGACACCAAACACTGAAGCTTTCTTT
TRBJ1-1 | TRBV5-1 | medium-sized | - | CASSFGTEAFF | TGCGCCAGCAGCTTCGGGACTGAAGCTTTCTTT
TRBJ1-5 | TRBV3-1 | - | - | CASSQDWEGSNQPQHF | TGTGCCAGCAGTCAAGATTGGGAAGGGAGCAATCAGCCCCAGCATTTT
TRBJ1-1 | TRBV19 | many | - | CASSMWGNTEAFF | TGTGCCAGTAGTATGTGGGGAAACACTGAAGCTTTCTTT
TRBJ1-6 | TRBV19 | many | - | CASSPGRFSDNSPLHF | TGTGCCAGTAGTCCGGGACGGTTCTCCGATAATTCACCCCTCCACTTT
TRBJ2-2 | TRBV11-1 | - | TRBD1 | CASALSSGTGATGELFF | TGTGCCAGCGCCCTTAGTAGTGGGACAGGGGCCACCGGGGAGCTGTTTTTT
TRBJ1-4 | TRBV6-1 | many | - | CASSRGGVGTNEKLFF | TGTGCCAGCAGCAGGGGAGGGGTTGGAACTAATGAAAAACTGTTTTTT
TRBJ1-1 | TRBV9 | many | - | CASSGGGEYTEAFF | TGTGCCAGCAGCGGGGGCGGGGAATACACTGAAGCTTTCTTT
TRBJ2-5 | TRBV6-2/TRBV6-3 | many | TRBD2 | CASRPLAGGQETQYF | TGTGCCAGCAGACCCTTGGCGGGGGGCCAAGAGACCCAGTACTTC
TRBJ2-2 | TRBV28 | many | - | CASIQGNTGELFF | TGTGCCAGCATCCAGGGGAACACCGGGGAGCTGTTTTTT
TRBJ1-1 | TRBV25-1 | medium-sized | - | CASSEGGNTEAFF | TGTGCCAGCAGTGAAGGGGGAAACACTGAAGCTTTCTTT
TRBJ1-3 | TRBV27 | - | - | CASSLHGSPGNTIYF | TGTGCCAGCAGTCTACATGGATCCCCTGGAAACACCATATATTTT